This paragraph reports one T cell receptor beta chain. What this receptor recognizes is not known. The record has no base qualities; no much larger clone is one base away. In the ophthalmopathy patients, disease was moderately to severely active, with a Clinical Activity Score of 3 or more, a NOSPECS grade of 4 or more, and a duration of less than 3 months. Patients with uncontrolled infections, other autoimmune diseases, pregnancy or lactation were excluded. Clinical symptoms, serum thyroxine and TRAb, thyroid ultrasound, and orbital computed tomography formed the basis for the diagnoses. PBMCs were isolated from 10 ml of fresh peripheral blood by Ficoll-Paque density gradient centrifugation. Trizol reagent was used to extract total RNA, and RNA quality was then checked on an Agilent 2100 Bioanalyzer. These data are taken from a study of T cells in Graves' hyperthyroidism and ophthalmopathy (dated by TCRdb to between 2018 and 2021). Broadly, across the study: Peripheral blood samples were taken at the time of initial diagnosis, prior to any treatment. To identify TCR V-J signatures that set the groups apart, the researchers used a discovery cohort of about a hundred patients, made up of 40 to 45 with Graves' ophthalmopathy and about 59 with stable Graves' hyperthyroidism. Prospective prediction of ophthalmopathy was tested in an independent validation cohort of some 19 hyperthyroidism patients and 17 patients who later progressed to ophthalmopathy. The roughly 94 discovery patients were randomly divided into training and test sets at a 7:3 ratio. In addition, the study compared T-cell repertoires in thyroid tissue and in blood from five or six Graves' hyperthyroidism patients. After sampling, hyperthyroidism patients received methimazole starting at 30 mg daily, and ophthalmopathy patients received high-dose intravenous methylprednisolone. According to the paper, TCR Vbeta CDR3 sequencing was carried out on about 140 peripheral blood samples, which came from fewer than 50 ophthalmopathy, around 74 hyperthyroidism and roughly 17 progressor patients.

TCR beta CDR3 regions were amplified from RNA transcripts. The TCR CDR3 was subjected to a first round of RT-PCR using the HTBI primer set and the Qiagen OneStep RT-PCR kit. The libraries were constructed in a second round of multiplex PCR and then size-selected and purified. Paired-end sequencing of the libraries was performed with 100 bp reads on an Illumina HiSeq2000. The authors' pipeline ran thus. SOAPnuke was used to process the raw data, throwing out any read that contained adapters or uncalled bases, had a mean Phred below 15, or lacked an exact constant-primer or identifier match. COPE v1.2.5 was used to merge high-quality paired reads, and clonotypes were defined as unique nucleotide sequences. Clonotypes were aligned to IMGT TRBV, TRBD and TRBJ reference segments using MiTCR v1.1. The analysis was restricted to V-J combinations with a frequency above 0.0001, which together covered roughly 99% of the repertoires. The TCS score was defined as the ratio of F50 (clonal expansion) to E x V (chaos), calculated using BLOSUM62-based TCRdist between CDR3 peptides within each V-J. Welch's t-statistics and random forest reduced 514 V-J features to 10 to 15, which were used in a naive Bayes classifier (R e1071). TCRdb reworked the public reads: Q25 trimming with fastp, MiXCR clone assembly, productive beta chains retained. Identical CDR3 protein sequences are pooled into one entry, listed with their most common genes and DNA. The V and J calls come from TCRdb's annotation, not from the publication. The sample profile shows hundreds of thousands of distinct CDR3 sequences; 16% of them were found once. Jointly, the top ten make up approximately 30% of the sample.

Including the terminal cysteine and phenylalanine, the CDR3 comprises 15 residues. CDR3 DNA is the only sequence kept; it has 45 bases, read in frame from the first base. For this chain, trimming is 5 bases at the V end and 10 bases at the J end, and the number of junction bases without a gene match is 13. According to the germline V gene, CDR1 reads MDHEN and CDR2 reads SYDVKM. The paper as a whole reports these results and caveats: Most expanded thyroid clonotypes (frequency above 0.001) were also found in blood, which suggests that blood repertoires may mirror thyroid immune responses. In validation, the model predicted progression to ophthalmopathy a median of roughly 6.2 months before onset, with roughly 71% sensitivity and 72.22% specificity. No statistical method was used to set the sample size in advance, and investigators knew the group allocation. In cross-validation, a model built on a 13 V-J signature told ophthalmopathy apart from stable hyperthyroidism with 85% to 90% sensitivity and approximately 81% specificity, and in testing the same model reached 80%/75%.

Sequencing was done on a sample of blood. The chain employs TRBV28 and TRBJ1-5, with 8 middle bases fitting TRBD1. This sequence originates from a woman under 30 with Graves' ophthalmopathy. The DNA sequence is as follows: TGTGCCAGCAGTCCAAGCCAGACAGGGGAGGTCCCCCAGCATTTT. Its translation is CASSPSQTGEVPQHF.